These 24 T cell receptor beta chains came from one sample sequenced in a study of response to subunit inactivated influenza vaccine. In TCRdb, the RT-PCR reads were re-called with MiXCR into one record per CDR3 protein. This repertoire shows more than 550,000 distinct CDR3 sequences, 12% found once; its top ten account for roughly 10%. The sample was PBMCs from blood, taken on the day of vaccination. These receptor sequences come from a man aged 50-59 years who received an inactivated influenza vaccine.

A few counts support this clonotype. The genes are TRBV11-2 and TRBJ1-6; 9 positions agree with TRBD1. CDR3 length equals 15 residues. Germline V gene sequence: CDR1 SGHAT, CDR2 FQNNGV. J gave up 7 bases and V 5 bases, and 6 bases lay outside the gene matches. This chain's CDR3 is CASSPRGQGNSPLHF. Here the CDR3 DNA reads TGTGCCAGCAGCCCACGGGGACAGGGCAATTCACCCCTCCACTTT.

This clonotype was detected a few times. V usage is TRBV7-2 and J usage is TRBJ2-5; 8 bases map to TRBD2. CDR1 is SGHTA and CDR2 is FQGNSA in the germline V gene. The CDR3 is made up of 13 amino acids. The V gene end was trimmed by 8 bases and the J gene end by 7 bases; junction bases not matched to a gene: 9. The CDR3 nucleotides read TGTGCCAGCCAGCGGGGGCAACCTTGGACCCAGTACTTC. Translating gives CASQRGQPWTQYF. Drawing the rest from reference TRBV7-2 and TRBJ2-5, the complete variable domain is GAGVSQSPSNKVTEKGKDVELRCDPISGHTALYWYRQSLGQGLEFLIYFQGNSAPDKSGLPSDRFSAERTGGSVSTLTIQRTQQEDSAVYLCASQRGQPWTQYFGPGTRLLVL.

The CDR3 loop reads CASSPPIGNSGANVLTF. CDR3 DNA: TGTGCCAGCTCACCACCGATCGGGAACTCTGGGGCCAACGTCCTGACTTTC. The chain links TRBV18 to TRBJ2-6; tentatively, D is TRBD2 (5 bases). The germline V and J ends were trimmed by 0 bases and 0 bases, with 9 bases remaining between them. This CDR3 contains 17 residues. The germline CDR1 and CDR2 sequences are KGHSH and LQKENI. The full variable domain, in which reference TRBV18 and TRBJ2-6 provide the parts outside the CDR3, is NAGVMQNPRHLVRRRGQEARLRCSPMKGHSHVYWYRQLPEEGLKFMVYLQKENIIDESGMPKERFSAEFPKEGPSILRIQQVVRGDSAAYFCASSPPIGNSGANVLTFGAGSRLTVL.

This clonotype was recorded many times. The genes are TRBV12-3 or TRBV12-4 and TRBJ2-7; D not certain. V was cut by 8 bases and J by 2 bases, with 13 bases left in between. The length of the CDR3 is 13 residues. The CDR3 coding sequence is TGTGCCAGCGGGCTCTCGCCCCCCTACGAGCAGTACTTC. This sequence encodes CASGLSPPYEQYF.

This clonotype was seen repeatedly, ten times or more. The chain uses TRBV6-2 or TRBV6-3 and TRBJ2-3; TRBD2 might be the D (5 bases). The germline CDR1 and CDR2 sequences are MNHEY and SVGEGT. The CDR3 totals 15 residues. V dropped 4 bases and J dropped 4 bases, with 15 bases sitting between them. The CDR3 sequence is CASSFPLGWADTQYF. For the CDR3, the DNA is TGTGCCAGCAGTTTCCCACTAGGGTGGGCAGATACGCAGTATTTT.

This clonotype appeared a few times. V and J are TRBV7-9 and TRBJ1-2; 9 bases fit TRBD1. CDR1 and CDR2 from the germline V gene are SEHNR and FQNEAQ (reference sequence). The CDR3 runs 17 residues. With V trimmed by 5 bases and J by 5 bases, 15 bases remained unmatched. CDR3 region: CASSTMPGQGGGYGYTF. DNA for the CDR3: TGTGCCAGCAGCACAATGCCGGGACAGGGTGGCGGTTATGGCTACACCTTC.

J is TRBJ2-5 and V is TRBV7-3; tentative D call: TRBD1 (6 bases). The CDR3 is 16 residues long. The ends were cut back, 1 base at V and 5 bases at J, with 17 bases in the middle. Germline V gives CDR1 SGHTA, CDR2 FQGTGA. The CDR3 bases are TGTGCCAGCAGCTTAATGGGTTCAGGGCAGGGGGAGACCCAGTACTTC. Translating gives CASSLMGSGQGETQYF.

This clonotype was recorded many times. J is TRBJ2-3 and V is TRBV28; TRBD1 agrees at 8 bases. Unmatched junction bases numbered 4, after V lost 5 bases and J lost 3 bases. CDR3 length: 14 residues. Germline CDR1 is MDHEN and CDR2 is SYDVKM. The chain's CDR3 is CASSPDRVTDTQYF. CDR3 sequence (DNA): TGTGCCAGCAGTCCGGACAGGGTAACAGATACGCAGTATTTT.

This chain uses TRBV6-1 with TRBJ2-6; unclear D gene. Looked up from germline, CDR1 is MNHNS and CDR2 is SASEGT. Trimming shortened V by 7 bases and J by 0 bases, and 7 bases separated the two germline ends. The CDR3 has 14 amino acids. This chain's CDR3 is CASTTASGANVLTF. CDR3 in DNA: TGTGCCAGCACTACAGCCTCTGGGGCCAACGTCCTGACTTTC.

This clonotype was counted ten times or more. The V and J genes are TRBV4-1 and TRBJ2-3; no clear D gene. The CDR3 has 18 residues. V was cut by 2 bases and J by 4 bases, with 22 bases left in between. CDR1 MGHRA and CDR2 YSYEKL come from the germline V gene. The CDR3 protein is CASSQLGPYSTRPDTQYF. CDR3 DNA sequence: TGCGCCAGCAGCCAATTAGGACCTTATTCTACCAGGCCAGATACGCAGTATTTT.

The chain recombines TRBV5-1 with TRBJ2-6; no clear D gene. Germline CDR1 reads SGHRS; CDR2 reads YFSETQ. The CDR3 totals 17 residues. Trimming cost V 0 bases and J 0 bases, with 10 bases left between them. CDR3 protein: CASSLGQALSGANVLTF. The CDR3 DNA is TGCGCCAGCAGCTTGGGTCAGGCCCTCTCTGGGGCCAACGTCCTGACTTTC.

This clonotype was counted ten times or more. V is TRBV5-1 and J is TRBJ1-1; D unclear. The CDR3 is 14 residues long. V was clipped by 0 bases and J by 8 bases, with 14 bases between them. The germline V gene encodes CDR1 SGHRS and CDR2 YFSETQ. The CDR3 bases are TGCGCCAGCAGCTTGGCCTCCCTGGCGGACGAAGCTTTCTTT. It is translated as CASSLASLADEAFF.

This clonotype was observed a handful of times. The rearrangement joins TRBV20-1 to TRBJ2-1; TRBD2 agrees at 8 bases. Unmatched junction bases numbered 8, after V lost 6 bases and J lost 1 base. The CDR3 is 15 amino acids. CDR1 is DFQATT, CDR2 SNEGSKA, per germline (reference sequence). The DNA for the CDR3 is TGCAGTGCGGCAAGCGGGAGTTTATCCTACAATGAGCAGTTCTTC. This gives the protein CSAASGSLSYNEQFF.

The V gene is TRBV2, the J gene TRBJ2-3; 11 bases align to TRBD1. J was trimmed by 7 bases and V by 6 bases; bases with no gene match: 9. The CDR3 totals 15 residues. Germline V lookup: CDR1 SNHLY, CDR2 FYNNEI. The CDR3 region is CASRNPGQGGNTQYF. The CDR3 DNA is TGTGCCAGCAGGAACCCGGGACAGGGGGGGAATACGCAGTATTTT.

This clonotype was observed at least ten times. In DNA, the CDR3 is TGTGCCGGGAGTGGGGGTGGGAGCACAGATACGCAGTATTTT. Amino acids: CAGSGGGSTDTQYF. The V gene is TRBV10-3, the J gene TRBJ2-3; D possibly matches TRBD1 or TRBD2 (5 bases each). The CDR3 runs 14 residues. V lost 11 bases, J lost 0 bases, and 15 bases lay in between. CDR1 and CDR2 from the germline V gene are ENHRY and SYGVKD.

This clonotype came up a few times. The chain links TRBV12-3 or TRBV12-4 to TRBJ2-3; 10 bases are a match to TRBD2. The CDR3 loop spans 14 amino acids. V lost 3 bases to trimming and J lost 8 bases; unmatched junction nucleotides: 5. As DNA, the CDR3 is TGTGCCAGCAGTTTTCGAGCGGGGGGGACTACGCAGTATTTT. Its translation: CASSFRAGGTTQYF.

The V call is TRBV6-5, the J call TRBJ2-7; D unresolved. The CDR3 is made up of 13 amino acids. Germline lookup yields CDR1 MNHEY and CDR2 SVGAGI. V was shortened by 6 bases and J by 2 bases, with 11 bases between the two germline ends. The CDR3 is CASSLSDAYEQYF. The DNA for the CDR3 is TGTGCCAGCAGCTTATCTGACGCCTACGAGCAGTACTTC.

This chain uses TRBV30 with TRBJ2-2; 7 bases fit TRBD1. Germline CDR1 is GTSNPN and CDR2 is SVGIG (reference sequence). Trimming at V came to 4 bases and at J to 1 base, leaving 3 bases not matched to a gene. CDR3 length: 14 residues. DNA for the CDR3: TGTGCCTGGACGAGGACAGGGAACACCGGGGAGCTGTTTTTT. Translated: CAWTRTGNTGELFF.

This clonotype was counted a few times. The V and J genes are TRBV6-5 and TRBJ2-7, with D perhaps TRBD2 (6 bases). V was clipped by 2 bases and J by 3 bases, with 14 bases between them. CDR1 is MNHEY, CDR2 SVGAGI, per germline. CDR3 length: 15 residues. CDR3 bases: TGTGCCAGCAGTTACCCGACAGTGGGAGGCTACGAGCAGTACTTC. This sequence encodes CASSYPTVGGYEQYF.

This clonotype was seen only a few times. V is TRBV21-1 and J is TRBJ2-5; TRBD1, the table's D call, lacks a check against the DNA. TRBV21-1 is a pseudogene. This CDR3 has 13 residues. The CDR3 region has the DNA TGTGCCAGCCCAAAACAGGGGGAAGAGACCCAGTACTTC. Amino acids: CASPKQGEETQYF.

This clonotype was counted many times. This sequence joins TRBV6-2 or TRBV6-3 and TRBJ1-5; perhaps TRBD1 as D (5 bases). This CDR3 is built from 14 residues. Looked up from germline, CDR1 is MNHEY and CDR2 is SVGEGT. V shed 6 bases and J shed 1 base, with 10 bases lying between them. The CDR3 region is CASSPRGSNQPQHF. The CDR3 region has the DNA TGTGCCAGCAGCCCAAGGGGAAGCAATCAGCCCCAGCATTTT.

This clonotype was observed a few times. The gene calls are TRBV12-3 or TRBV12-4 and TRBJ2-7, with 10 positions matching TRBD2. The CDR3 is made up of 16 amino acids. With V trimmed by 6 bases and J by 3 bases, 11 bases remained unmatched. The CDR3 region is CASSPRRSSGSYEQYF. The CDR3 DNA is TGTGCCAGCAGCCCTCGACGGTCTAGCGGGAGCTACGAGCAGTACTTC.

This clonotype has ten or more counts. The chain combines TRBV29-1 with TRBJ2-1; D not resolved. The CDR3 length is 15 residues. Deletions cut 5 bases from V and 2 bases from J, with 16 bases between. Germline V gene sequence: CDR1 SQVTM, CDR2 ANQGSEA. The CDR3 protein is CSVPPQSVPYNEQFF. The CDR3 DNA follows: TGCAGCGTTCCCCCGCAGTCTGTACCCTACAATGAGCAGTTCTTC.

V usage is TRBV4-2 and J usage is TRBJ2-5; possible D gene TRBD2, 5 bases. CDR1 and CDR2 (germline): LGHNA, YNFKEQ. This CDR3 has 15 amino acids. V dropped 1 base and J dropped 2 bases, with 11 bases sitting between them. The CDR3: CASSQGSGRQETQYF. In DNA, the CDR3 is TGTGCCAGCAGCCAAGGGAGTGGGAGACAAGAGACCCAGTACTTC.